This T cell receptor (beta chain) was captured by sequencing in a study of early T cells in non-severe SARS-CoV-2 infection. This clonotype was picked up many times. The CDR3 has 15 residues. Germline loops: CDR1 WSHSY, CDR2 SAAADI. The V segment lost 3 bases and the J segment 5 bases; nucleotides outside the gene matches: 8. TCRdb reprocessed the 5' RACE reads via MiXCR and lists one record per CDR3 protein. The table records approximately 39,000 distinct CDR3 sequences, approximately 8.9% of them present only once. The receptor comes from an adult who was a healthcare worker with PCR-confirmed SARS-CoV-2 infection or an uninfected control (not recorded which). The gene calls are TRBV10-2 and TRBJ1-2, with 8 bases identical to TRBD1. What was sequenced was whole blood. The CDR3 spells CASSDRTGTSYGYTF. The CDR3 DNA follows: TGCGCCAGCAGTGACCGGACAGGGACATCTTATGGCTACACCTTC.